This TCR beta chain was identified in a study of shared clonotypes between healthy human individuals. J lost 4 bases, V lost 5 bases, and 11 bases had no gene match. CDR1 is LNHDA and CDR2 is SQIVND in the germline V gene (reference sequence). The CDR3 runs to 16 residues. Assay execution proceeded at the deep level. Here immunoSEQ multiplex PCR was the method, and the copy in TCRdb shows in-frame clones only, minus some. The sample has roughly 300,000 clones; roughly 70% are singletons. Input material: memory CD4+ T cells sorted from blood. The sample's subset: CD45RA-negative fraction. The clonotype originates from a man aged 25-45 years in good health. The V call is TRBV19, the J call TRBJ2-5; 9 nucleotides align to TRBD2. The CDR3 nucleotides are TGTGCCAGTAGTTCCTCCATAGCGGGAGTCGGAGAGACCCAGTACTTC. Translation gives CASSSSIAGVGETQYF.